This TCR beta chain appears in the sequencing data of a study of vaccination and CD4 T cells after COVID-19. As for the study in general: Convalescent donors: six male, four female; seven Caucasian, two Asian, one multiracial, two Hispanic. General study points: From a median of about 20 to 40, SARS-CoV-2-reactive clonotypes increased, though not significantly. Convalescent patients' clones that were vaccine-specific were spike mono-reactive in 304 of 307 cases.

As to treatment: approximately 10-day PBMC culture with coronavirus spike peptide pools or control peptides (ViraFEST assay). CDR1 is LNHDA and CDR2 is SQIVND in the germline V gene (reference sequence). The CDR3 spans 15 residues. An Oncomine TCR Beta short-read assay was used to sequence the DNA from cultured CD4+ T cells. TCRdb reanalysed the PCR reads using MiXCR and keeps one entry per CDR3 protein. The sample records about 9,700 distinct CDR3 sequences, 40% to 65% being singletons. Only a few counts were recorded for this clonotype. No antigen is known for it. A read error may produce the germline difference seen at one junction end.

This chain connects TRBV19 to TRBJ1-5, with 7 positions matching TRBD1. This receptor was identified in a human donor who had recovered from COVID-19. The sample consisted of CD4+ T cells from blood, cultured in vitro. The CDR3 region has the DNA TGTGCCAGTAGTATCAACTGGGACAGCAGTCAGCCCCAGCATTTT. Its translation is CASSINWDSSQPQHF.